This T cell receptor (beta chain) was obtained from a study of spatial heterogeneity in lung cancer. At the level of the study: Alpha-chain detections were consistently fewer than beta-chain detections among the sequences.

Study findings and constraints: Expanded tumor TCRs that were ubiquitous appeared in blood more at resection than follow-up.

Time point described: blood at routine non-recurrence follow-up after resection. The authors sequenced whole RNA from tumor, nontumor lung or frozen PBMC without sorting. Unique molecular identifiers tagged every individual TCR cDNA molecule. TCRdb passed the 5' RACE reads through MiXCR, listing each CDR3 protein once. The sample yields 40,000 or so distinct CDR3 sequences, roughly 10% seen once. The CDR3 extends over 15 amino acids. Germline lookup yields CDR1 SGHTA and CDR2 FQGTGA. V was cut by 4 bases and J by 0 bases, with 10 bases left in between. With regard to this clonotype: Its antigen is as yet unknown.

This specimen consisted of PBMCs, obtained at follow-up. The chain combines TRBV7-3 with TRBJ2-1; tentatively, D is TRBD1 (5 bases). The sequence derives from a female donor with early-stage non-small cell lung cancer. The CDR3 sequence: CASSYRRSSYNEQFF. In DNA, the CDR3 is TGTGCCAGCAGCTACAGGCGAAGCTCCTACAATGAGCAGTTCTTC.